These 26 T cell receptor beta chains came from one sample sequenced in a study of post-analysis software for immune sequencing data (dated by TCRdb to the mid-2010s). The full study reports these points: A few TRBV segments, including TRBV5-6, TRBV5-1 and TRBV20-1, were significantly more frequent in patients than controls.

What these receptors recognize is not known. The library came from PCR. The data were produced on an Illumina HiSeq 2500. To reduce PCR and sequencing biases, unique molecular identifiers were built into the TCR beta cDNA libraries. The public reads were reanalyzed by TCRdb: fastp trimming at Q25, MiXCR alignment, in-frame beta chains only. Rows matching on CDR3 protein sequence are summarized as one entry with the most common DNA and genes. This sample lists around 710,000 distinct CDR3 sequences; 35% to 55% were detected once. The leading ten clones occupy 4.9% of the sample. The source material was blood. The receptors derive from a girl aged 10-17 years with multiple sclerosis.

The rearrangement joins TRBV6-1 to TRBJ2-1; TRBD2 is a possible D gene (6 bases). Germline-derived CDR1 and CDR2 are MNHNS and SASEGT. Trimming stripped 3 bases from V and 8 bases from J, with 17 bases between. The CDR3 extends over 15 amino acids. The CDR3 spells CASSERDFLGDEQFF. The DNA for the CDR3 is TGTGCCAGCAGTGAGAGGGACTTCCTAGGGGATGAGCAGTTCTTC.

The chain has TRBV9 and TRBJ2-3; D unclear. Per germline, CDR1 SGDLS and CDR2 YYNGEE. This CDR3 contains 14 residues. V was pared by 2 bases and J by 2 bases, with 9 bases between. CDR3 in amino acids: CASSVSGFTDTQYF. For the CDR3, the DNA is TGTGCCAGCAGCGTGAGTGGGTTCACAGATACGCAGTATTTT.

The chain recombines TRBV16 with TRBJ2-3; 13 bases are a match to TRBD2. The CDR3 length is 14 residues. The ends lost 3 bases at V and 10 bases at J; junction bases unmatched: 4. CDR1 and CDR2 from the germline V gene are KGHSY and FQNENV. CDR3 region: CASSHRTSGSSQYF. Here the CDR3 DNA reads TGTGCCAGCAGCCATCGGACTAGCGGGAGCTCGCAGTATTTT.

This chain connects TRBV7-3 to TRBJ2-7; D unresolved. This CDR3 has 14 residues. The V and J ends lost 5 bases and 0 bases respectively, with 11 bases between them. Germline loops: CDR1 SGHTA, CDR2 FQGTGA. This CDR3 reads CASSIEPHSYEQYF. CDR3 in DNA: TGTGCCAGCAGCATAGAGCCACACTCCTACGAGCAGTACTTC. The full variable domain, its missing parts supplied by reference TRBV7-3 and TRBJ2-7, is GAGVSQTPSNKVTEKGKYVELRCDPISGHTALYWYRQSLGQGPEFLIYFQGTGAADDSGLPNDRFFAVRPEGSVSTLKIQRTERGDSAVYLCASSIEPHSYEQYFGPGTRLTVT.

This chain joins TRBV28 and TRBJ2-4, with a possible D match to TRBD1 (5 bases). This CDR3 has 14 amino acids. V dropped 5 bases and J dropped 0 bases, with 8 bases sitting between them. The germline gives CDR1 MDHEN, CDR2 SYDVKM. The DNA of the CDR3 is TGTGCCAGCAGTCCACAGGTAGCCAAAAACATTCAGTACTTC. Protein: CASSPQVAKNIQYF.

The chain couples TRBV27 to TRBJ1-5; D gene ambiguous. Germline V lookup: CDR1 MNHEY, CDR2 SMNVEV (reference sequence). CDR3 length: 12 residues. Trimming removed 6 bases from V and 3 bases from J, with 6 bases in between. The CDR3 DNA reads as TGTGCCAGCAGGGGTCTCAATCAGCCCCAGCATTTT. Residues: CASRGLNQPQHF.

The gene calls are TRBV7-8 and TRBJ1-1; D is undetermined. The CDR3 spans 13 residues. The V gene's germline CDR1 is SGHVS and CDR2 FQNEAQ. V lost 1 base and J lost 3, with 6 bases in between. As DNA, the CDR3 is TGTGCCAGCAGCTTAGATAGGTACACTGAAGCTTTCTTT. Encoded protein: CASSLDRYTEAFF.

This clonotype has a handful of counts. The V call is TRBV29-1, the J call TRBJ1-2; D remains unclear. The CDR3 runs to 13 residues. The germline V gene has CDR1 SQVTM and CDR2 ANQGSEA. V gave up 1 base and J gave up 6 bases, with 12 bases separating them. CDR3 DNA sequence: TGCAGCGTTGAAGGGTGGGCAGCAGATGGCTACACCTTC. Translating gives CSVEGWAADGYTF.

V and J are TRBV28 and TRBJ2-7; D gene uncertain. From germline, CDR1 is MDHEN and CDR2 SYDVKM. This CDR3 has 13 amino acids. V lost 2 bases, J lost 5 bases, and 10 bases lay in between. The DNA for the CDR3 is TGTGCCAGCAGTTTAGAACACCCCAACGAGCAGTACTTC. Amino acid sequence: CASSLEHPNEQYF.

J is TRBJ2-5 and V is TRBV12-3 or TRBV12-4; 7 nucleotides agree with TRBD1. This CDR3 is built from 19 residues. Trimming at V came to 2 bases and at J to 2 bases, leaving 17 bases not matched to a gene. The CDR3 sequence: CASSLKSVDRDRSQETQYF. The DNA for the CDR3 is TGTGCCAGCAGTTTAAAGTCGGTAGACAGGGACCGCTCGCAAGAGACCCAGTACTTC.

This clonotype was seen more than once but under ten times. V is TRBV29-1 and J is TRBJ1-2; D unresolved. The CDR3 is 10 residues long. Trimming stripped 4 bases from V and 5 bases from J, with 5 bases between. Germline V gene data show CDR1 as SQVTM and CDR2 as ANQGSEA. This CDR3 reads CSVVGYGYTF. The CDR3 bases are TGCAGCGTTGTGGGATATGGCTACACCTTC.

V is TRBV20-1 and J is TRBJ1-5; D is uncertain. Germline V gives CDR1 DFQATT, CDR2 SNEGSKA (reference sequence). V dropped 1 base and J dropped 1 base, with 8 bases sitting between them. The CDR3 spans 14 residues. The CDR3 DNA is TGCAGTGCTAGAGGGGCCTTAAGCAATCAGCCCCAGCATTTT. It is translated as CSARGALSNQPQHF.

Here the CDR3 DNA reads TGCGCCAGCCGCGCGGGTATCGGAAACGAGCAGTACTTC. Protein product: CASRAGIGNEQYF. The V and J genes are TRBV5-1 and TRBJ2-7, with D maybe TRBD2 (5 bases). Germline V gene data show CDR1 as SGHRS and CDR2 as YFSETQ. V was shortened by 7 bases and J by 5 bases, with 16 bases between the two germline ends. This CDR3 is 13 amino acids long.

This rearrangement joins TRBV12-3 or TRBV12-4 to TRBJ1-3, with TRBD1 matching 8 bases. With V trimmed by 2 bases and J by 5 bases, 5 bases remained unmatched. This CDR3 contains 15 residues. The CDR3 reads CASSLPGDRRNTIYF. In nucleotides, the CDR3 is TGTGCCAGCAGTTTACCCGGGGACAGGCGAAACACCATATATTTT.

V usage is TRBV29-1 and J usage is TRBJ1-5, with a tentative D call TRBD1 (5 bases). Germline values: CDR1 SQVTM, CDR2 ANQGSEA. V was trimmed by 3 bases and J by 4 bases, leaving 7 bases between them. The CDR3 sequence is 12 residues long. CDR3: CSVDGGNQPQHF. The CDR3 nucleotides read TGCAGCGTTGACGGGGGAAATCAGCCCCAGCATTTT.

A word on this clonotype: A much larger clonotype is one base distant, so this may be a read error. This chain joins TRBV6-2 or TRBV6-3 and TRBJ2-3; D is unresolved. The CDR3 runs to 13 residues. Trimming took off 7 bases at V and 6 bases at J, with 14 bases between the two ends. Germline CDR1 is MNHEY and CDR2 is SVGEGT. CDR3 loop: CASTKTGWDTQYF. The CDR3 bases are TGTGCCAGCACCAAAACCGGTTGGGATACGCAGTATTTT.

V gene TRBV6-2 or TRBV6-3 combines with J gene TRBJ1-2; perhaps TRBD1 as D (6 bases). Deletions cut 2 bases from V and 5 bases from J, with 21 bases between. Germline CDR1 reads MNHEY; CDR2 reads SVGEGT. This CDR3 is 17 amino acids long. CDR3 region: CASSYSRLQPGAYGYTF. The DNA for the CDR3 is TGTGCCAGCAGTTACAGCCGGTTACAGCCGGGGGCGTATGGCTACACCTTC.

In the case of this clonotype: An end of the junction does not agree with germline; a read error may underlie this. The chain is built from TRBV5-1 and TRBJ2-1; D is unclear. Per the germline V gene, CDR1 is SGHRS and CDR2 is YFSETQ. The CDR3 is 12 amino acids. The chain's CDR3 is CVSSAAYNEQFF. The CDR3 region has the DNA TGCGTCAGCAGCGCCGCCTACAATGAGCAGTTCTTC.

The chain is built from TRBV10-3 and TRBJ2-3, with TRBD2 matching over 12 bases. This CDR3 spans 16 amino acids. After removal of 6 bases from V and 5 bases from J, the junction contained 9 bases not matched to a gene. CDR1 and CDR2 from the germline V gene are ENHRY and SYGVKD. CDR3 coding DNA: TGTGCCATCAGCCCCACTAGCGGGAGGTTTGGAGATACGCAGTATTTT. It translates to CAISPTSGRFGDTQYF.

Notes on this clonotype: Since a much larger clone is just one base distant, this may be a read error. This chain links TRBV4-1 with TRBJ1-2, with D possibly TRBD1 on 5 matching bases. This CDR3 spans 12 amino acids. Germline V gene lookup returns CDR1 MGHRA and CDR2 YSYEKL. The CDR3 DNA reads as TGCGCCGGCAGCCAAGAGGGGACGAGGAACACCTTC. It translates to CAGSQEGTRNTF.

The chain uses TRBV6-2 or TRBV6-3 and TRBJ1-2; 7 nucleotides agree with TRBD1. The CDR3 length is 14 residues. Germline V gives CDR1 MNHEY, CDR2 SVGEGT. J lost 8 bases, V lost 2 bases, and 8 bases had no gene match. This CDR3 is CASSYLSDRAGYTF. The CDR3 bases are TGTGCCAGCAGTTACCTTTCCGACAGGGCGGGCTACACCTTC.

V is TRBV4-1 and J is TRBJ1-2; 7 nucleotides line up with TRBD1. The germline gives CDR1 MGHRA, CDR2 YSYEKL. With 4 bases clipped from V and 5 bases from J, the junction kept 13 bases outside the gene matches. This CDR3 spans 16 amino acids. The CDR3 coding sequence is TGCGCCAGCAGCCCTGTCCCAGAAGGGACAGTATATGGCTACACCTTC. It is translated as CASSPVPEGTVYGYTF.

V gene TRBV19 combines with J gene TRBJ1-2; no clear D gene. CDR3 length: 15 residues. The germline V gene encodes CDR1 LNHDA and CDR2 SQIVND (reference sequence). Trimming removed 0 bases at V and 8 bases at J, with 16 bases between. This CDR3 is CASSIDLSTIRGYTF. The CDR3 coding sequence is TGTGCCAGTAGTATAGATCTCTCTACCATTCGCGGCTACACCTTC. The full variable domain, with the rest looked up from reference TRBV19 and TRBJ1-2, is DGGITQSPKYLFRKEGQNVTLSCEQNLNHDAMYWYRQDPGQGLRLIYYSQIVNDFQKGDIAEGYSVSREKKESFPLTVTSAQKNPTAFYLCASSIDLSTIRGYTFGSGTRLTVV.

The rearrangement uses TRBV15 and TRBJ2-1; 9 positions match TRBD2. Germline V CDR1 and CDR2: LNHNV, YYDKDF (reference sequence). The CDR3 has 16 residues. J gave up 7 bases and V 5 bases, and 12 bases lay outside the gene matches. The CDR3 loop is CATSGLAGNPGNEQFF. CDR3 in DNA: TGTGCCACCAGCGGGCTAGCGGGAAATCCAGGAAATGAGCAGTTCTTC. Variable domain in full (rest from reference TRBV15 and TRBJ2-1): DAMVIQNPRYQVTQFGKPVTLSCSQTLNHNVMYWYQQKSSQAPKLLFHYYDKDFNNEADTPDNFQSRRPNTSFCFLDIRSPGLGDTAMYLCATSGLAGNPGNEQFFGPGTRLTVL.

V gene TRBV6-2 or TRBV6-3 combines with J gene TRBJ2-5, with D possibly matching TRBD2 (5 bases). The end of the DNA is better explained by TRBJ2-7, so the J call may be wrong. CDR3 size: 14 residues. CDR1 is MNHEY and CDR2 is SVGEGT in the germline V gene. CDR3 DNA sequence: TGTGCCAGCAGTTACGTCCTAGCTATCTACGAGCAGTACTTC. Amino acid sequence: CASSYVLAIYEQYF.

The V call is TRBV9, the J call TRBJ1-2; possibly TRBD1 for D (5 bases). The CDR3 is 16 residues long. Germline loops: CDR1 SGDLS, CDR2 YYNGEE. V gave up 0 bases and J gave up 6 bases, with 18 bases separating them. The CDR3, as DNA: TGTGCCAGCAGCGTAGATCCCAAAAGGGGTCAACATGGCTACACCTTC. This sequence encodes CASSVDPKRGQHGYTF.